This note documents a single TCR beta chain sequence. V was pared by 3 bases and J by 5 bases, with 18 bases between. The CDR3 is 16 residues long. Looked up from germline, CDR1 is SGHRS and CDR2 is YFSETQ. The data belong to a study of response to subunit inactivated influenza vaccine. TCRdb ran MiXCR on the RT-PCR reads and lists one entry per CDR3 protein. The sample includes more than 700,000 distinct CDR3 sequences, around 21% of them seen just once. This sequence was found in a man aged 50 or older who received an inactivated influenza vaccine. The starting material was PBMCs from blood, obtained roughly 5 days after vaccination. The chain recombines TRBV5-1 with TRBJ2-1, with TRBD1 as a possible D gene (6 bases). The CDR3: CASSSQGHNIDNEQFF. The CDR3 DNA follows: TGCGCCAGCAGCTCACAGGGACATAACATCGACAATGAGCAGTTCTTC.